This is a list of T cell receptor beta chains from one sample in a study of beta chain features in type 1 diabetes. Repertoires were generated with immunoSEQ multiplex PCR, while TCRdb's copy carries only in-frame clones and drops some. The data contain over 600,000 clones, around an eighth of them singletons. Material for sequencing was naive CD4+ T cells from blood. These TCRs come from a man aged 25-45 years with type 1 diabetes. The CDR3 runs from the conserved cysteine through the conserved F or W. Fields, in order: D gene, clone size, J gene, V gene, CDR3 protein, CDR3 DNA. A D gene is named only where the DNA matches it firmly. Clone size is stated in some rows and not others, as once, few, many or a class when expanded.

D gene: NA; clone size: few; J gene: TRBJ2-6; V gene: TRBV7-6; CDR3 protein: CASSPGSKSGANVLTF; CDR3 DNA: TGTGCCAGCAGCCCCGGGTCGAAGTCTGGGGCCAACGTCCTGACTTTC
D gene: NA; clone size: few; J gene: TRBJ2-1; V gene: TRBV25-1; CDR3 protein: CASNPAVGSPGDEQFF; CDR3 DNA: TGTGCCAGCAATCCAGCAGTGGGGTCCCCAGGGGATGAGCAGTTCTTC
D gene: NA; clone size: NA; J gene: TRBJ1-1; V gene: TRBV12-5; CDR3 protein: CASGLNRGATEAFF; CDR3 DNA: TGTGCTAGTGGTTTGAATAGAGGGGCTACTGAAGCTTTCTTT
D gene: NA; clone size: NA; J gene: TRBJ1-4; V gene: TRBV29-1; CDR3 protein: CSVESSGGVGEKLFF; CDR3 DNA: TGCAGCGTTGAAAGCTCGGGGGGCGTTGGTGAAAAACTGTTTTTT
D gene: NA; clone size: few; J gene: TRBJ1-4; V gene: TRBV2; CDR3 protein: CASSERGDEKLFF; CDR3 DNA: TGTGCCAGCAGTGAACGAGGGGACGAAAAACTGTTTTTT
D gene: NA; clone size: few; J gene: TRBJ1-6; V gene: TRBV7-2; CDR3 protein: CASRSEQGANSPLHF; CDR3 DNA: TGTGCCAGCAGATCCGAACAGGGTGCAAATTCACCCCTCCACTTT
D gene: NA; clone size: few; J gene: TRBJ1-1; V gene: TRBV29-1; CDR3 protein: CSVVETEAFF; CDR3 DNA: TGCAGCGTTGTCGAGACTGAAGCTTTCTTT
D gene: NA; clone size: few; J gene: TRBJ2-1; V gene: TRBV18; CDR3 protein: CASSEAADYNEQFF; CDR3 DNA: TGTGCCAGCTCAGAGGCTGCCGACTACAATGAGCAGTTCTTC
D gene: TRBD1; clone size: NA; J gene: TRBJ2-1; V gene: TRBV5-1; CDR3 protein: CASSTGEYNEQFF; CDR3 DNA: TGCGCCAGCAGCACAGGGGAATACAATGAGCAGTTCTTC
D gene: NA; clone size: few; J gene: TRBJ2-2; V gene: TRBV11-2; CDR3 protein: CASSPPTGELFF; CDR3 DNA: TGTGCCAGCAGCCCCCCCACCGGGGAGCTGTTTTTT
D gene: TRBD1; clone size: few; J gene: TRBJ1-2; V gene: TRBV6-5; CDR3 protein: CASSSGQARYGYTF; CDR3 DNA: TGTGCCAGCAGTTCCGGACAGGCTCGCTATGGCTACACCTTC
D gene: NA; clone size: few; J gene: TRBJ2-3; V gene: TRBV6-5; CDR3 protein: CASSTSSTDTQYF; CDR3 DNA: TGTGCCAGCAGTACTAGCAGCACAGATACGCAGTATTTT
D gene: TRBD1; clone size: NA; J gene: TRBJ1-4; V gene: TRBV2; CDR3 protein: CASSLRTGGANEKLFF; CDR3 DNA: TGTGCCAGCAGCCTCCGGACAGGGGGCGCTAATGAAAAACTGTTTTTT
D gene: NA; clone size: few; J gene: TRBJ1-5; V gene: TRBV7-9; CDR3 protein: CASSQGQFNQPQHF; CDR3 DNA: TGTGCCAGCAGCCAAGGACAATTCAATCAGCCCCAGCATTTT
D gene: TRBD1; clone size: NA; J gene: TRBJ1-2; V gene: TRBV12-5; CDR3 protein: CASGLAGSGGPIGYTF; CDR3 DNA: TGTGCTAGTGGTTTGGCCGGGTCAGGGGGACCTATTGGCTACACCTTC
D gene: TRBD1; clone size: NA; J gene: TRBJ2-7; V gene: TRBV30; CDR3 protein: CAWRTGTGASSSYEQYF; CDR3 DNA: TGTGCCTGGAGGACCGGGACAGGGGCATCAAGCTCCTACGAGCAGTACTTC
D gene: NA; clone size: NA; J gene: TRBJ2-7; V gene: TRBV7-2; CDR3 protein: CASSASSNGLQYF; CDR3 DNA: TGTGCCAGCAGCGCCTCTTCGAATGGTCTCCAGTACTTC
D gene: TRBD1; clone size: few; J gene: TRBJ1-5; V gene: TRBV30; CDR3 protein: CAWNDRGTVGGQPQHF; CDR3 DNA: TGTGCCTGGAATGACAGGGGAACAGTGGGAGGTCAGCCCCAGCATTTT
D gene: NA; clone size: few; J gene: TRBJ1-2; V gene: TRBV15; CDR3 protein: CATSRDRAESYGYTF; CDR3 DNA: TGTGCCACCAGCAGAGATCGGGCAGAAAGCTATGGCTACACCTTC
D gene: NA; clone size: NA; J gene: TRBJ2-6; V gene: TRBV4-3; CDR3 protein: CASSQDWLRGSGANVLTF; CDR3 DNA: TGCGCCAGCAGCCAAGATTGGCTTCGCGGCTCTGGGGCCAACGTCCTGACTTTC
D gene: TRBD2; clone size: NA; J gene: TRBJ2-1; V gene: TRBV28; CDR3 protein: CASSSGLAGLYNEQFF; CDR3 DNA: TGTGCCAGCAGTTCCGGACTAGCGGGACTCTACAATGAGCAGTTCTTC
D gene: NA; clone size: NA; J gene: TRBJ2-5; V gene: TRBV30; CDR3 protein: CAWSVGLSETQYF; CDR3 DNA: TGTGCCTGGAGTGTAGGCCTCTCAGAGACCCAGTACTTC
D gene: NA; clone size: NA; J gene: TRBJ2-7; V gene: TRBV11-2; CDR3 protein: CASSPVGVAAMEQYF; CDR3 DNA: TGTGCCAGCAGCCCGGTTGGGGTAGCGGCCATGGAGCAGTACTTC
D gene: NA; clone size: NA; J gene: TRBJ1-2; V gene: TRBV7-2; CDR3 protein: CASSLLDFNYGYTF; CDR3 DNA: TGTGCCAGCAGCTTACTGGATTTCAACTATGGCTACACCTTC
D gene: TRBD1; clone size: few; J gene: TRBJ1-3; V gene: TRBV7-2; CDR3 protein: CASSRGGAGGNTIYF; CDR3 DNA: TGTGCCAGCAGCCGAGGGGGCGCGGGTGGAAACACCATATATTTT
D gene: NA; clone size: NA; J gene: TRBJ1-2; V gene: TRBV5-1; CDR3 protein: CASSLDANYGYTF; CDR3 DNA: TGCGCCAGCAGCTTGGACGCAAACTATGGCTACACCTTC